This note documents a single T cell receptor beta chain sequence. Its antigen is as yet unknown. This sequence may be a read error, since a much larger clone differs from it by one base. CDR3 length: 14 residues. Trimming took 5 bases from V and 3 from J, leaving 17 bases between them. Germline V CDR1 and CDR2: GTSNPN, SVGIG (reference sequence). Using a CD8+CD4-CCR7+CD45RA+ phenotype, naive CD8 T cells were sorted. The data belong to a study of molecular identifiers for immune sequencing clone quantification. Study outcomes and limitations: Beyond 20 RNA copies, clones held over 97% of effector molecules, compared with under 1% in naive cells.

Making the bulk TCR libraries relied on previously described methods and listed TCR primers. In TCRdb, the PCR reads were re-called with MiXCR into one record per CDR3 protein. The sample includes approximately 500,000 distinct CDR3 sequences, approximately 25% of them seen just once. Sequenced material: naive CD8+ T cells from blood, with Jurkat cell RNA spiked in. Subset specified: FACS-sorted CD8+CD4-CCR7+CD45RA+ naive T cells. The gene calls are TRBV30 and TRBJ2-7; possible D gene TRBD2, 5 bases. This receptor was obtained from a human donor in good health. Some libraries in this study had Jurkat cell RNA spiked in. CDR3 residues: CAWPAGIGDYEQYF. The CDR3 nucleotides read TGTGCCTGGCCCGCCGGGATCGGAGACTACGAGCAGTACTTC.